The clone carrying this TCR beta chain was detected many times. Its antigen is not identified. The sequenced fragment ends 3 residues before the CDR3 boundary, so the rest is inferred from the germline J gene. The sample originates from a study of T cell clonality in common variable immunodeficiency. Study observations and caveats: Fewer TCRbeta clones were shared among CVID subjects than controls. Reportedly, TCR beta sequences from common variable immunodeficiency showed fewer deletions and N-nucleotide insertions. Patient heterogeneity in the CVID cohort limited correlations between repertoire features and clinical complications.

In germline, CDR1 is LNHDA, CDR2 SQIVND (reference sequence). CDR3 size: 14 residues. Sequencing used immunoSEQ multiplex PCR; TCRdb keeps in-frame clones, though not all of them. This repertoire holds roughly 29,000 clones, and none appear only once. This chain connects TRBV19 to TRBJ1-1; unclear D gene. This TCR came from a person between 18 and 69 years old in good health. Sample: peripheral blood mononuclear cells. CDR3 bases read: TGTGCCAGTAGCGAAGGGCCAACACCGCTGGGC. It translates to CASSEGPTPLG. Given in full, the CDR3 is CASSEGPTPLGAFF.